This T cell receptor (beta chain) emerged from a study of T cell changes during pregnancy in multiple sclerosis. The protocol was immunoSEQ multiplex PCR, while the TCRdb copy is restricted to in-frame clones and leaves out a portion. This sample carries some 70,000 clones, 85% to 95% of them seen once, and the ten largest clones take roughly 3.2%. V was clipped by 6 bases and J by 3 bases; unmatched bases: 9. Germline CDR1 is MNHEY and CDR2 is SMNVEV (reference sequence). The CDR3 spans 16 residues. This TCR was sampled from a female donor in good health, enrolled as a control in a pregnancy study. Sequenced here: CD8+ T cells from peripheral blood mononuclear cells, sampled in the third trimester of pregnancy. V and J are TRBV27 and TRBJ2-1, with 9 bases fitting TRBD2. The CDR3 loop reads CASSEGGGGFYNEQFF. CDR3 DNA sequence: TGTGCCAGCAGCGAGGGCGGGGGGGGCTTCTACAATGAGCAGTTCTTC.